This T cell receptor (beta chain) was captured by sequencing in a study of shared clonotypes between healthy human individuals. About the study: Each donor had three CD4 naive, three CD4 memory, two CD8 naive and one CD8 memory plate. Study-level findings and limits: It was anticipated that sequencing depth would influence how many clonotypes donors shared.

Remarks on this clone: Its specificity is unknown.

The investigators split CD4+ cells into a CD45RA+ naive subset and a CD45RA-negative memory subset. Replicate PCRs run on sorted subsets employed approximately 180 ng DNA, roughly 30,000 T cell genomes. Using immunoSEQ multiplex PCR, the repertoire was profiled, and TCRdb retains in-frame clones only, with some absent. The table has about 1 million clones, about 80% seen once. V was shortened by 4 bases and J by 7 bases, with 17 bases between the two germline ends. This CDR3 is built from 15 residues. CDR1 is SGHNT, CDR2 YYREEE, per germline (reference sequence). The sequence came from a young man in good health. The sequenced sample consisted of memory CD4+ T cells sorted from blood. As to subset: CD45RA-negative fraction. This chain links TRBV5-4 with TRBJ2-2; D might be TRBD1 (6 bases). In DNA, the CDR3 is TGTGCCAGCAGCACCCCACAGGGTCCTGACGGGGAGCTGTTTTTT. It translates to CASSTPQGPDGELFF.